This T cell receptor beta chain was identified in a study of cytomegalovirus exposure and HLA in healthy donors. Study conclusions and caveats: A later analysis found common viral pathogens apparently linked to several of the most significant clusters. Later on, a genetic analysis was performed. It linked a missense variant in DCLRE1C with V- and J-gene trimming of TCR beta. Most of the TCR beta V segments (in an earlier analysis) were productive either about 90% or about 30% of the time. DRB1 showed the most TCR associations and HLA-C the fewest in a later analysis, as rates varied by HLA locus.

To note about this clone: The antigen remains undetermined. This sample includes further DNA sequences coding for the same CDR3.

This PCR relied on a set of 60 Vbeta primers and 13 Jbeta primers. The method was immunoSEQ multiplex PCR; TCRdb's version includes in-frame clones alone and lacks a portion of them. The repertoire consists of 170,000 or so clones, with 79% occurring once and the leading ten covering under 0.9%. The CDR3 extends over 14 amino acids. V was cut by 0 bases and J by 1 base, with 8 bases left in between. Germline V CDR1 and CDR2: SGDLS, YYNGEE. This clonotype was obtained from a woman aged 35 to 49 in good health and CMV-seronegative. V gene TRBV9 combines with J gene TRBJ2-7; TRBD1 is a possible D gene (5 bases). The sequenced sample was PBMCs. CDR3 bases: TGTGCCAGCAGCGTAGGACAGAAATCCTACGAGCAGTACTTC. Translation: CASSVGQKSYEQYF.